The clone carrying this T cell receptor beta chain occurred a few times. The data were taken from a study of blood T cell repertoires in COVID-19. Study-wide context: Samples taken during acute and convalescent COVID-19 were collected in the United States, Italy and Spain.

Per the study methods: Researchers report that nucleated cell counts were estimated from reference gene primer amplification. Sequencing used immunoSEQ multiplex PCR; TCRdb keeps in-frame clones, though not all of them. V and J calls and clone size follow that table, whereas D and trimming were derived from the DNA. Found here are some 28,000 clones, roughly 85% of them singletons; the top ten hold about 23%. Trimming removed 1 base at V and 0 bases at J, with 6 bases between. The CDR3 totals 14 residues. Germline V gives CDR1 SGHTA, CDR2 FQGNSA. The sequenced material came from peripheral blood. The receptor's source is a human donor in a cohort sampled during active COVID-19. This chain uses TRBV7-2 with TRBJ1-2, with D possibly matching TRBD1 (6 bases). CDR3 in DNA: TGTGCCAGCAGCTTAGGGACAGCTAACTATGGCTACACCTTC. It specifies CASSLGTANYGYTF.